The 28 T cell receptor beta chains below all came from one sample that was sequenced in a study of beta chain features in type 1 diabetes (dated by TCRdb to 2017 to 2018). The library was produced with the immunoSEQ multiplex PCR assay. The entire amount of isolated RNA was reverse transcribed using the High Capacity cDNA Reverse Transcription Kit, so the sequenced TCRB transcripts were expressed ones. Sourced from immuneACCESS, this table was stored by TCRdb with only in-frame sequences that have V and J called. A share of the clones is absent; for the studies checked, an unresolved V gene accounts for under half, and the remainder has no known explanation. The sample table shows 20,000 to 30,000 clones, and about 70% are seen once. Of the sample, about 2.2% is held by the ten largest clones. The specimen was Tregs from blood. Interpreted using the paper, the cell subset or site label stands for: regulatory CD4+ T cells. Source of these receptors: a woman aged 35 to 49 in good health.

In its sample, this clone was seen once. The V call is TRBV9, the J call TRBJ2-1; 15 bases match TRBD2. Germline-derived CDR1 and CDR2 are SGDLS and YYNGEE. This CDR3 has 18 amino acids. V trimming: 4 bases; J trimming: 0 bases; junction bases outside the gene matches: 5. The CDR3 loop reads CASSIGTSGGYSYNEQFF. In nucleotides, the CDR3 is TGTGCCAGCAGCATCGGGACTAGCGGGGGGTACTCCTACAATGAGCAGTTCTTC.

The chain combines TRBV7-9 with TRBJ2-3; 7 bases agree with TRBD1. The length of the CDR3 is 15 residues. Germline V gene lookup returns CDR1 SEHNR and CDR2 FQNEAQ (reference sequence). V lost 4 bases and J lost 2; bases outside the gene matches: 6. CDR3 region: CASSSSGQFTDTQYF. DNA of the CDR3: TGTGCCAGCAGCTCATCGGGACAGTTCACAGATACGCAGTATTTT. The entire variable domain, with the rest obtained from reference TRBV7-9 and TRBJ2-3, is as follows: DTGVSQNPRHKITKRGQNVTFRCDPISEHNRLYWYRQTLGQGPEFLTYFQNEAQLEKSRLLSDRFSAERPKGSFSTLEIQRTEQGDSAMYLCASSSSGQFTDTQYFGPGTRLTVL.

The chain has TRBV29-1 and TRBJ1-2; D gene unclear. The CDR3 runs to 12 residues. Germline V gene data show CDR1 as SQVTM and CDR2 as ANQGSEA. Trimming cost V 1 base and J 3 bases, with 6 bases left between them. The CDR3 sequence is CSVEGGYYGYTF. The CDR3 bases are TGCAGCGTTGAAGGCGGCTACTATGGCTACACCTTC. Looking up the rest from reference TRBV29-1 and TRBJ1-2 gives the full variable domain: SAVISQKPSRDICQRGTSLTIQCQVDSQVTMMFWYRQQPGQSLTLIATANQGSEATYESGFVIDKFPISRPNLTFSTLTVSNMSPEDSSIYLCSVEGGYYGYTFGSGTRLTVV.

Here the CDR3 reads CASSYTTGTAEAFF. DNA of the CDR3: TGTGCCAGCAGTTATACAACCGGGACAGCAGAAGCTTTCTTT. This chain joins TRBV6-5 and TRBJ1-1; 7 bases align to TRBD1. The CDR3 runs 14 residues. With 3 bases clipped from V and 8 bases from J, the junction kept 9 bases outside the gene matches. Germline loops: CDR1 MNHEY, CDR2 SVGAGI.

The sample holds one count of this clone. V usage is TRBV11-2 and J usage is TRBJ1-1; D ambiguous. V lost 4 bases, J lost 4 bases, and 16 bases lay in between. The CDR3 totals 15 residues. Germline V gene lookup returns CDR1 SGHAT and CDR2 FQNNGV. CDR3 amino acids: CASSSARLSATEAFF. The CDR3 DNA reads TGTGCCAGCAGCTCCGCCCGGCTAAGCGCCACTGAAGCTTTCTTT.

This clone was recorded a few times. The genes are TRBV11-2 and TRBJ2-1; the D gene is possibly TRBD2 (5 bases). CDR1 is SGHAT, CDR2 FQNNGV, per germline. The CDR3 has 14 amino acids. V was shortened by 8 bases and J by 4 bases, with 15 bases between the two germline ends. CDR3 region: CASSIGGSYNEQFF. The CDR3 DNA sequence: TGTGCCAGCTCGATCGGCGGGTCATACAATGAGCAGTTCTTC.

This clone was picked up a small number of times. The chain recombines TRBV5-4 with TRBJ1-1, with D possibly being TRBD1 (5 bases). Trimming pared 5 bases from V and 11 bases from J, leaving 13 bases between. Germline loops: CDR1 SGHNT, CDR2 YYREEE (reference sequence). CDR3 length: 11 residues. The CDR3 spells CASSYGGDAFF. The CDR3 DNA reads TGTGCCAGCAGTTATGGAGGGGACGCTTTCTTT.

The rearrangement uses TRBV2 and TRBJ2-1; TRBD2 agrees at 11 bases. The CDR3 runs 18 residues. The germline V gene encodes CDR1 SNHLY and CDR2 FYNNEI. V was clipped by 4 bases and J by 6 bases; unmatched bases: 14. CDR3 sequence reads: CASSGLGFASGGPNEQFF. The CDR3 bases are TGTGCCAGCAGTGGATTAGGATTCGCTAGCGGGGGGCCCAATGAGCAGTTCTTC.

The chain uses TRBV6-5 and TRBJ2-3; 15 positions match TRBD2. Unmatched junction bases numbered 6, after V lost 6 bases and J lost 8 bases. Germline CDR1 reads MNHEY; CDR2 reads SVGAGI. This CDR3 is built from 15 residues. The CDR3 sequence: CASRGLAGGSGTQYF. CDR3 nucleotides: TGTGCCAGCAGAGGACTAGCGGGGGGGTCCGGTACGCAGTATTTT.

CDR3 bases: TGTGCCAGCAGCTTGAGAGCAGAGACCCAGTACTTC. This encodes CASSLRAETQYF. This chain joins TRBV5-4 and TRBJ2-5; D unclear. The CDR3 has 12 residues. With 1 base removed from V and 4 bases from J, the gap between germline ends came to 5 bases. Germline CDR1 is SGHNT and CDR2 is YYREEE (reference sequence).

The chain has TRBV7-9 and TRBJ2-3; 15 positions agree with TRBD2. This CDR3 contains 17 residues. Germline loops: CDR1 SEHNR, CDR2 FQNEAQ (reference sequence). Unmatched junction bases numbered 5, after V lost 0 bases and J lost 7 bases. CDR3 nucleotides: TGTGCCAGCAGCTTAGCCCGGACTAGCGGGGGGGCATATACGCAGTATTTT. Translating gives CASSLARTSGGAYTQYF. Combining the CDR3 with reference TRBV7-9 and TRBJ2-3 gives the whole variable domain DTGVSQNPRHKITKRGQNVTFRCDPISEHNRLYWYRQTLGQGPEFLTYFQNEAQLEKSRLLSDRFSAERPKGSFSTLEIQRTEQGDSAMYLCASSLARTSGGAYTQYFGPGTRLTVL.

This clone was counted a few times. The chain uses TRBV7-2 and TRBJ1-1, with 7 positions matching TRBD1. Trimming cost V 3 bases and J 6 bases; bases outside gene matches: 7. Per the germline V gene, CDR1 is SGHTA and CDR2 is FQGNSA. The CDR3 is 14 amino acids. CDR3 DNA sequence: TGTGCCAGCAGCTTGGCGGACAGGTGGGCTGAAGCTTTCTTT. This gives the protein CASSLADRWAEAFF.

This chain uses TRBV15 with TRBJ1-5; possibly TRBD1 for D (5 bases). V was pared by 8 bases and J by 4 bases, with 15 bases between. This CDR3 comprises 14 residues. Germline CDR1 LNHNV, CDR2 YYDKDF (reference sequence). The CDR3 loop is CATQPGGSNQPQHF. DNA of the CDR3: TGTGCCACCCAGCCGGGGGGGTCGAATCAGCCCCAGCATTTT.

This chain connects TRBV7-9 to TRBJ1-5; tentatively, D is TRBD1 (6 bases). With 4 bases removed from V and 3 bases from J, the gap between germline ends came to 19 bases. There are 17 residues in the CDR3. Germline values: CDR1 SEHNR, CDR2 FQNEAQ (reference sequence). The CDR3 coding sequence is TGTGCCAGCAGCTACGGGGTCGGGCAGGGGTTCAATCAGCCCCAGCATTTT. Translated: CASSYGVGQGFNQPQHF.

V gene TRBV7-9 combines with J gene TRBJ1-1; the D gene is possibly TRBD1 (5 bases). The V and J ends lost 9 bases and 6 bases respectively, with 8 bases between them. This CDR3 has 10 amino acids. CDR1 and CDR2 from the germline V gene are SEHNR and FQNEAQ (reference sequence). The CDR3 is CASKGSEAFF. The DNA for the CDR3 is TGTGCCAGTAAGGGGTCTGAAGCTTTCTTT.

J is TRBJ1-1 and V is TRBV27; weak D call: TRBD1 (5 bases). V lost 3 bases, J lost 1 base, and 12 bases lay in between. CDR1 and CDR2 from the germline V gene are MNHEY and SMNVEV (reference sequence). The CDR3 runs to 15 residues. Written as DNA, the CDR3 is TGTGCCAGCAGTTTCACGGGACTCACGAACACTGAAGCTTTCTTT. It encodes CASSFTGLTNTEAFF.

This chain connects TRBV19 to TRBJ2-7, with a possible D match to TRBD1 (5 bases). Germline loops: CDR1 LNHDA, CDR2 SQIVND (reference sequence). The V and J ends lost 2 bases and 4 bases respectively, with 12 bases between them. The CDR3 is made up of 14 amino acids. The CDR3 DNA sequence: TGTGCCAGTAGTATAAGTGAAGGGGTGTACGAGCAGTACTTC. Amino acid sequence: CASSISEGVYEQYF.

This clone was observed a single time. The genes are TRBV5-6 and TRBJ2-3; TRBD2 matches 13 bases. The CDR3 has 17 amino acids. J lost 2 bases, V lost 6 bases, and 9 bases had no gene match. The germline V gene has CDR1 SGHDT and CDR2 YYEEEE. This CDR3 is CASTRTSGGTYTDTQYF. DNA for the CDR3: TGTGCCAGCACCCGGACTAGCGGGGGCACTTACACAGATACGCAGTATTTT. Looking up the rest from reference TRBV5-6 and TRBJ2-3 gives the full variable domain: DAGVTQSPTHLIKTRGQQVTLRCSPKSGHDTVSWYQQALGQGPQFIFQYYEEEERQRGNFPDRFSGHQFPNYSSELNVNALLLGDSALYLCASTRTSGGTYTDTQYFGPGTRLTVL.

The chain uses TRBV27 and TRBJ2-5, with TRBD2 as a possible D gene (5 bases). Germline CDR1 MNHEY, CDR2 SMNVEV (reference sequence). CDR3 size: 15 residues. The V and J ends lost 3 bases and 11 bases respectively, with 22 bases between them. This chain's CDR3 is CASSLLEGRPWEQYF. DNA of the CDR3: TGTGCCAGCAGTTTGTTGGAAGGACGGCCCTGGGAGCAGTACTTC.

The rearrangement joins TRBV7-2 to TRBJ1-2, with D hard to call. The CDR3 length is 14 residues. Trimming stripped 1 base from V and 4 bases from J, with 10 bases between. Germline V gives CDR1 SGHTA, CDR2 FQGNSA. The CDR3 protein is CASSLGGGLYGYTF. In DNA, the CDR3 is TGTGCCAGCAGCTTAGGGGGAGGGCTCTATGGCTACACCTTC.

The table lists this clone with a few counts. This chain links TRBV7-2 with TRBJ2-6; 8 nucleotides line up with TRBD2. V lost 0 bases to trimming and J lost 0 bases; unmatched junction nucleotides: 1. CDR3 length: 17 residues. In germline, CDR1 is SGHTA, CDR2 FQGNSA. CDR3 in amino acids: CASSLAGGASGANVLTF. CDR3 coding DNA: TGTGCCAGCAGCTTAGCCGGGGGGGCCTCTGGGGCCAACGTCCTGACTTTC.

The chain uses TRBV7-9 and TRBJ2-7, with D possibly being TRBD1 (6 bases). Germline CDR1 SEHNR, CDR2 FQNEAQ (reference sequence). Trimming pared 1 base from V and 6 bases from J, leaving 10 bases between. The CDR3 is 13 amino acids. This chain's CDR3 is CASSLGQVSEQYF. The CDR3 nucleotides read TGTGCCAGCAGCTTAGGACAGGTCTCCGAGCAGTACTTC.

The chain carries TRBV13 and TRBJ2-7; 13 bases align to TRBD2. Germline loops: CDR1 PRHDT, CDR2 FYEKMQ (reference sequence). Unmatched junction bases numbered 3, after V lost 0 bases and J lost 4 bases. The CDR3 spans 16 residues. The CDR3 nucleotides read TGTGCCAGCAGCTTAGGCCAGGGACTAGCGGGGTACGAGCAGTACTTC. It is translated as CASSLGQGLAGYEQYF.

The CDR3 DNA reads TGTGCCAGCAGCTCCCTCGACAGGGGAAGGGATGGCTACACCTTC. Translation gives CASSSLDRGRDGYTF. The gene calls are TRBV7-2 and TRBJ1-2; TRBD1 aligns across 8 bases. V lost 4 bases to trimming and J lost 6 bases; unmatched junction nucleotides: 10. The CDR3 is 15 amino acids. In germline, CDR1 is SGHTA, CDR2 FQGNSA. Using reference TRBV7-2 and TRBJ1-2 for the parts outside the CDR3, the full variable domain is GAGVSQSPSNKVTEKGKDVELRCDPISGHTALYWYRQSLGQGLEFLIYFQGNSAPDKSGLPSDRFSAERTGGSVSTLTIQRTQQEDSAVYLCASSSLDRGRDGYTFGSGTRLTVV.

This chain connects TRBV7-9 to TRBJ2-3, with a weak D call TRBD2 (5 bases). Per the germline V gene, CDR1 is SEHNR and CDR2 is FQNEAQ (reference sequence). V was shortened by 5 bases and J by 4 bases, with 10 bases between the two germline ends. The CDR3 consists of 13 residues. The CDR3 spells CASSRGRADTQYF. Written as DNA, the CDR3 is TGTGCCAGCAGCCGGGGAAGGGCAGATACGCAGTATTTT.

This clone appeared a few times. The V call is TRBV18, the J call TRBJ2-2; 8 bases agree with TRBD2. The CDR3 consists of 15 residues. J lost 4 bases, V lost 0 bases, and 1 base had no gene match. The germline gives CDR1 KGHSH, CDR2 LQKENI. Here the CDR3 reads CASSPPGRGTGELFF. In DNA form, the CDR3 reads TGTGCCAGCTCACCACCCGGGAGGGGCACCGGGGAGCTGTTTTTT.

This sequence joins TRBV5-1 and TRBJ1-4; D remains unclear. The germline V and J ends were trimmed by 4 bases and 4 bases, with 8 bases remaining between them. The CDR3 consists of 13 residues. In germline, CDR1 is SGHRS, CDR2 YFSETQ. The CDR3 sequence is CASSPHFNEKLFF. CDR3 in DNA: TGCGCCAGCAGCCCCCACTTTAATGAAAAACTGTTTTTT. The variable domain in full, with the rest retrieved from reference TRBV5-1 and TRBJ1-4, is KAGVTQTPRYLIKTRGQQVTLSCSPISGHRSVSWYQQTPGQGLQFLFEYFSETQRNKGNFPGRFSGRQFSNSRSEMNVSTLELGDSALYLCASSPHFNEKLFFGSGTQLSVL.

The chain links TRBV18 to TRBJ2-5; D not certain. V lost 0 bases and J lost 1, with 6 bases in between. This CDR3 has 14 amino acids. Germline values: CDR1 KGHSH, CDR2 LQKENI. CDR3 sequence reads: CASSPPYSQETQYF. CDR3 in DNA: TGTGCCAGCTCACCACCGTACAGCCAAGAGACCCAGTACTTC.